The 18 T cell receptor beta chains below all came from one sample that was sequenced in a study of control samples from healthy donors and cancer patients. The assay was immunoSEQ multiplex PCR, and TCRdb's table has in-frame clones only and misses some. The table has some 82,000 clones, more than 65% seen once; the top ten hold roughly 10%. The sequenced sample consisted of PBMCs. These receptors were taken from a man aged 55-75 years with head and neck cancer.

The gene calls are TRBV5-1 and TRBJ1-1; D perhaps matches TRBD1 (5 bases). Trimming removed 7 bases at V and 6 bases at J, with 16 bases between. CDR3 length: 13 residues. Germline CDR1 and CDR2: SGHRS and YFSETQ. The CDR3 is CASSTGGTAEAFF. In DNA form, the CDR3 reads TGCGCCAGCTCAACCGGGGGTACGGCTGAAGCTTTCTTT.

The gene calls are TRBV2 and TRBJ1-1, with a tentative D call TRBD1 (5 bases). Germline-derived CDR1 and CDR2 are SNHLY and FYNNEI. This CDR3 has 14 residues. V was clipped by 9 bases and J by 1 base, with 15 bases between them. The CDR3 coding sequence is TGTGCCAGGACAACGGGACCCTCGAACACTGAAGCTTTCTTT. Translation: CARTTGPSNTEAFF.

The CDR3 reads CASSLRGQNTEAFF. In DNA, the CDR3 is TGTGCCAGTAGTCTCCGGGGACAGAACACTGAAGCTTTCTTT. V gene TRBV19 combines with J gene TRBJ1-1; tentatively, D is TRBD1 (6 bases). Germline CDR1 and CDR2: LNHDA and SQIVND (reference sequence). Trimming removed 5 bases at V and 1 base at J, with 11 bases between. This CDR3 comprises 14 residues.

Only one count was recorded for this clone. The chain is built from TRBV19 and TRBJ1-3; D gene ambiguous. The CDR3 runs 12 residues. The V end was cut by 6 bases, the J end by 7 bases, with 10 bases between. The V gene's germline CDR1 is LNHDA and CDR2 SQIVND (reference sequence). The DNA of the CDR3 is TGTGCCAGTAGCCCAAGCGCGAACACCATATATTTT. Protein: CASSPSANTIYF.

The gene calls are TRBV4-2 and TRBJ2-2; D is perhaps TRBD2 (5 bases). The CDR3 consists of 18 residues. Germline CDR1 and CDR2: LGHNA and YNFKEQ. Between the trimmed V and J ends, which lost 0 bases and 2 bases, there was a span of 16 bases. CDR3 nucleotide sequence: TGTGCCAGCAGCCAAGAACAGTGGCTAGCTGGTAACACCGGGGAGCTGTTTTTT. Amino acids: CASSQEQWLAGNTGELFF.

This chain uses TRBV5-4 with TRBJ2-3; D is unclear. CDR1 is SGHNT and CDR2 is YYREEE in the germline V gene (reference sequence). The CDR3 runs to 13 residues. V lost 7 bases, J lost 2 bases, and 11 bases lay in between. Here the CDR3 DNA reads TGTGCCAGCCATGACTCCCCCACAGATACGCAGTATTTT. Amino acid sequence: CASHDSPTDTQYF.

The V gene is TRBV28, the J gene TRBJ1-5; D gene ambiguous. The length of the CDR3 is 14 residues. Trimming stripped 2 bases from V and 4 bases from J, with 9 bases between. Germline V lookup: CDR1 MDHEN, CDR2 SYDVKM. The CDR3 sequence is CASSLGIINQPQHF. CDR3 nucleotide sequence: TGTGCCAGCAGTTTAGGGATAATTAATCAGCCCCAGCATTTT.

CDR3 sequence: CASSSAQRDQPQHF. In DNA, the CDR3 is TGTGCCAGCAGTTCGGCCCAACGGGATCAGCCCCAGCATTTT. This sequence joins TRBV6-5 and TRBJ1-5; no reliable D call. The CDR3 extends over 14 amino acids. Trimming removed 4 bases from V and 5 bases from J, with 12 bases in between. Germline CDR1 reads MNHEY; CDR2 reads SVGAGI.

The rearrangement uses TRBV18 and TRBJ2-5; 13 positions match TRBD2. The V segment lost 3 bases and the J segment 4 bases; nucleotides outside the gene matches: 5. The germline CDR1 and CDR2 sequences are KGHSH and LQKENI. CDR3 length equals 16 residues. In DNA, the CDR3 is TGTGCCAGCTCACCGGGACTAGCGGGATTTAGAGAGACCCAGTACTTC. Translating gives CASSPGLAGFRETQYF.

The J gene is TRBJ1-2, the V gene TRBV5-1; D unresolved. Germline CDR1 is SGHRS and CDR2 is YFSETQ. This CDR3 has 14 residues. V lost 2 bases and J 5 bases, leaving 13 bases between the germline ends. The CDR3 coding sequence is TGCGCCAGCAGCTTCTTGGAAGGCCGATATGGCTACACCTTC. Translation gives CASSFLEGRYGYTF.

The chain recombines TRBV10-3 with TRBJ1-4; tentative D call: TRBD1 (5 bases). V gave up 10 bases and J gave up 6 bases, with 12 bases separating them. The CDR3 covers 12 residues. CDR1 ENHRY and CDR2 SYGVKD come from the germline V gene. CDR3 sequence reads: CASQGADEKLFF. The CDR3 bases are TGTGCCAGCCAAGGGGCAGATGAAAAACTGTTTTTT.

CDR3 region: CASSLSGNSYNEQFF. The CDR3 nucleotides read TGTGCCAGCAGCTTGAGCGGGAACTCCTACAATGAGCAGTTCTTC. The genes are TRBV3-1 (or the pseudogene TRBV3-2) and TRBJ2-1; the match to TRBD2 covers 7 bases. The CDR3 runs to 15 residues. CDR1 is LGHDT and CDR2 is YNNKEL in the germline V gene (reference sequence). After removal of 5 bases from V and 0 bases from J, the junction contained 4 bases not matched to a gene.

This chain uses TRBV7-2 with TRBJ2-5; 8 nucleotides match TRBD1. The CDR3 is 15 amino acids. V lost 4 bases, J lost 1 base, and 5 bases stayed unmatched. Germline V gene lookup returns CDR1 SGHTA and CDR2 FQGNSA. The CDR3 DNA is TGTGCCAGCAGCTGGGCCGGACAGGGCCAAGAGACCCAGTACTTC. It is translated as CASSWAGQGQETQYF.

CDR3 residues: CASQLAQGTFRHNEQFF. The DNA for the CDR3 is TGTGCCAGCCAGCTCGCACAGGGCACTTTCCGTCACAATGAGCAGTTCTTC. The chain carries TRBV5-8 and TRBJ2-1; D may be TRBD1 (6 bases). Trimming took off 7 bases at V and 5 bases at J, with 25 bases between the two ends. This CDR3 contains 17 residues. CDR1 SGHTS and CDR2 YDEGEE come from the germline V gene.

The gene calls are TRBV2 and TRBJ2-1, with 13 nucleotides matching TRBD2. From germline, CDR1 is SNHLY and CDR2 FYNNEI. There are 18 residues in the CDR3. V was clipped by 3 bases and J by 1 base; unmatched bases: 6. CDR3 region: CASSERLAGGGSYNEQFF. The CDR3 DNA reads as TGTGCCAGCAGTGAGAGACTAGCGGGAGGTGGGTCCTACAATGAGCAGTTCTTC.

The V and J genes are TRBV3-1 (or the pseudogene TRBV3-2) and TRBJ2-2; D is undetermined. V shed 6 bases and J shed 4 bases, with 6 bases lying between them. The CDR3 has 12 amino acids. Germline-derived CDR1 and CDR2 are LGHDT and YNNKEL (reference sequence). The CDR3 DNA is TGTGCCAGCAGACGAAGCACCGGGGAGCTGTTTTTT. Its protein product is CASRRSTGELFF.

The chain couples TRBV18 to TRBJ1-5, with D uncertain. V lost 6 bases and J 0 bases, leaving 15 bases between the germline ends. The CDR3 covers 16 residues. Germline CDR1 KGHSH, CDR2 LQKENI. The CDR3 sequence is CASSPRHDYSNQPQHF. As DNA, the CDR3 is TGTGCCAGCTCTCCGAGACACGACTATAGCAATCAGCCCCAGCATTTT.

V is TRBV5-1 and J is TRBJ2-3; tentatively, D is TRBD2 (6 bases). This CDR3 has 16 residues. The germline V gene encodes CDR1 SGHRS and CDR2 YFSETQ. Trimming removed 0 bases from V and 4 bases from J, with 15 bases in between. CDR3 bases: TGCGCCAGCAGCTTGGCCGGGAGCGGTTCCCCAGATACGCAGTATTTT. The encoded protein is CASSLAGSGSPDTQYF.